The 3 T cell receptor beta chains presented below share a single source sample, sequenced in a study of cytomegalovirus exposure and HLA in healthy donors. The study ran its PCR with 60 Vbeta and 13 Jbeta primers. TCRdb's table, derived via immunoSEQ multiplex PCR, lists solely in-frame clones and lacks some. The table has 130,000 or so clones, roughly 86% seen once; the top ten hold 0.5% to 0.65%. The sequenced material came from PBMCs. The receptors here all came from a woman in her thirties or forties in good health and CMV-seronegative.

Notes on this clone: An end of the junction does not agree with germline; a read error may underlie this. The CDR3 reads CSSSFTGVNTEAFF. CDR3 bases: TGTTCCAGCAGCTTTACAGGGGTGAACACTGAAGCTTTCTTT. This chain links TRBV7-9 with TRBJ1-1; TRBD1 aligns across 7 bases. The germline V gene encodes CDR1 SEHNR and CDR2 FQNEAQ (reference sequence). CDR3 length equals 14 residues.

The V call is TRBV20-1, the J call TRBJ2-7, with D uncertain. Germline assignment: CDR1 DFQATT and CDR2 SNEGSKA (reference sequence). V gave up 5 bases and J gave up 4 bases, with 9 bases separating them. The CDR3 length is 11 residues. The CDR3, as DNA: TGCAGTGCTCCCATACAGTACGAGCAGTACTTC. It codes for CSAPIQYEQYF.

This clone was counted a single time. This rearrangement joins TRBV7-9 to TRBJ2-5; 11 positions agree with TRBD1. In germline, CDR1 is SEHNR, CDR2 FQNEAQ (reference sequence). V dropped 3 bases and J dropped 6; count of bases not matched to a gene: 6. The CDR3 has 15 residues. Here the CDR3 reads CASSFGQGAGKTQYF. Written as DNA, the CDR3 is TGTGCCAGCAGCTTCGGACAGGGGGCAGGAAAGACCCAGTACTTC.